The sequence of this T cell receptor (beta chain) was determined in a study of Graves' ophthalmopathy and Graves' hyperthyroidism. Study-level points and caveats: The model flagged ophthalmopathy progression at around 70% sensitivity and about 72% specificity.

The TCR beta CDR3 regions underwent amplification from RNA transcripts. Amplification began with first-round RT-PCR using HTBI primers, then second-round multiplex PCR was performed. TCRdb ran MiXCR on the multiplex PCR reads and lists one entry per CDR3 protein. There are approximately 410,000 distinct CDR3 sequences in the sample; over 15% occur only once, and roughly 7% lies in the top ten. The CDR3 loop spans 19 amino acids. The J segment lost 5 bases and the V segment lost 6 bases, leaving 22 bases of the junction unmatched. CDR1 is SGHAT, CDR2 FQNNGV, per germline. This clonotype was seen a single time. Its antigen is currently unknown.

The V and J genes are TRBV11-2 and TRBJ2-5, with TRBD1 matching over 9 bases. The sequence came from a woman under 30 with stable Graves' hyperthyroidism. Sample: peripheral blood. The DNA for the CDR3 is TGTGCCAGCAGTTTTTACAGGGGGCGCCGGACTACCAAGGGCGAGACCCAGTACTTC. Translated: CASSFYRGRRTTKGETQYF. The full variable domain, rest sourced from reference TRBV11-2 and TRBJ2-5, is EAGVAQSPRYKIIEKRQSVAFWCNPISGHATLYWYQQILGQGPKLLIQFQNNGVVDDSQLPKDRFSAERLKGVDSTLKIQPAKLEDSAVYLCASSFYRGRRTTKGETQYFGPGTRLLVL.